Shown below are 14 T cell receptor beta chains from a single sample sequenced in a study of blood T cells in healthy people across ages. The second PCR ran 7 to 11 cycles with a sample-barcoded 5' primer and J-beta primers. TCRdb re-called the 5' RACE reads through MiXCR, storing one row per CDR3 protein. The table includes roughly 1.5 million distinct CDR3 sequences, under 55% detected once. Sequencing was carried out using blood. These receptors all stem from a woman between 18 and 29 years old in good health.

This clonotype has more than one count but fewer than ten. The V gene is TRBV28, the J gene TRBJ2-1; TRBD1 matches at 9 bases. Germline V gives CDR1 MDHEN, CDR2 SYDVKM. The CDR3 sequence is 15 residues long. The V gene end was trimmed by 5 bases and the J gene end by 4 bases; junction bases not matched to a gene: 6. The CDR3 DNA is TGTGCCAGCAGTAGAACAGGGGGCAGGTACAATGAGCAGTTCTTC. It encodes CASSRTGGRYNEQFF.

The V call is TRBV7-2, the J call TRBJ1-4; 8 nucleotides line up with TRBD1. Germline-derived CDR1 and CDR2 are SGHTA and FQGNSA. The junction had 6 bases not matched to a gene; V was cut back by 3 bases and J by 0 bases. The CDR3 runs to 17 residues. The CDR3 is CASSFGQGVSTNEKLFF. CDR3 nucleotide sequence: TGTGCCAGCAGCTTCGGACAGGGCGTTTCAACTAATGAAAAACTGTTTTTT.

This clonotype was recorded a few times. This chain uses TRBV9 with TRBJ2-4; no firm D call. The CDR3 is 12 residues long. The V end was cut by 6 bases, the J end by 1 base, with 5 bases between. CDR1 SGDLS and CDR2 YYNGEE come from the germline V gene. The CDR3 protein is CASKDAKNIQYF. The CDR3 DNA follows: TGTGCCAGCAAAGATGCCAAAAACATTCAGTACTTC.

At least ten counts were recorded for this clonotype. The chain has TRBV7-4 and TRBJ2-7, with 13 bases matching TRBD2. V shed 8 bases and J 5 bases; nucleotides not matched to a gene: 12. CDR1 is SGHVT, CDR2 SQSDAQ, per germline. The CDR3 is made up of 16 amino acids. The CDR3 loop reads CASYEFGLAGDDEQYF. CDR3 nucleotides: TGTGCCAGCTACGAATTCGGACTAGCGGGAGACGACGAGCAGTACTTC.

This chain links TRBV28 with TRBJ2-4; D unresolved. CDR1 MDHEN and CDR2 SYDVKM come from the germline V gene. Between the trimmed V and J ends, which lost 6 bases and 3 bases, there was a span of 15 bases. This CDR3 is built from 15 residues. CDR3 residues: CASRRTPSDKNIQYF. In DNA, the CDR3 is TGTGCCAGCAGGAGGACCCCTTCGGACAAAAACATTCAGTACTTC.

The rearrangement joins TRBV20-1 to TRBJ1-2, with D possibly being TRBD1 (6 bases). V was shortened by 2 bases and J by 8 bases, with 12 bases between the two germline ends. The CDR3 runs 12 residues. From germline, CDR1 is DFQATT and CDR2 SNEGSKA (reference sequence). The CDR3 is CSARSRQAGYTF. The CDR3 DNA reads TGCAGTGCTAGATCCAGACAGGCCGGCTACACCTTC.

CDR3 DNA sequence: TGCAGTGCCAAAAGACTAGCGGGGGGCGGCACAGATACGCAGTATTTT. Translated, it gives CSAKRLAGGGTDTQYF. The chain carries TRBV20-1 and TRBJ2-3, with 13 bases lining up with TRBD2. V was pared by 6 bases and J by 1 base, with 7 bases of the junction left unmatched. Per germline, CDR1 DFQATT and CDR2 SNEGSKA (reference sequence). CDR3 length: 16 amino acids.

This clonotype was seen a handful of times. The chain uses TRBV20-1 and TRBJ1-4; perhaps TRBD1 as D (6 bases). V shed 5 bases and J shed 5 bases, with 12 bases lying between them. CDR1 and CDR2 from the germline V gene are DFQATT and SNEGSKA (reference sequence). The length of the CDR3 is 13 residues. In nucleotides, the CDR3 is TGCAGTGCTGTACAGGGAAGGAATGAAAAACTGTTTTTT. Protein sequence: CSAVQGRNEKLFF.

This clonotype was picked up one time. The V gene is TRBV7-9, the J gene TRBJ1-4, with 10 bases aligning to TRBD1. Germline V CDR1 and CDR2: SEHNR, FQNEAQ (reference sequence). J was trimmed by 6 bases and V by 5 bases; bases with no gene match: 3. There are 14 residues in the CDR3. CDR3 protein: CASSQTGGHEKLFF. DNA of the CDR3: TGTGCCAGCAGCCAGACAGGGGGCCATGAAAAACTGTTTTTT.

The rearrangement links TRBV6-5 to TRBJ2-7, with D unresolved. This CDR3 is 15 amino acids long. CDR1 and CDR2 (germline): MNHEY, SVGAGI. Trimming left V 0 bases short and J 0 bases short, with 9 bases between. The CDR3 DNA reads TGTGCCAGCAGTTACTCAAGAAAGAGCTCCTACGAGCAGTACTTC. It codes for CASSYSRKSSYEQYF.

CDR3 residues: CASSTLDSSYNEQFF. Written as DNA, the CDR3 is TGTGCCAGCAGTACCCTCGACTCGTCCTACAATGAGCAGTTCTTC. The J gene is TRBJ2-1, the V gene TRBV27; D remains unclear. The CDR3 has 15 amino acids. The germline V gene encodes CDR1 MNHEY and CDR2 SMNVEV (reference sequence). The ends were cut back, 5 bases at V and 1 base at J, with 12 bases in the middle.

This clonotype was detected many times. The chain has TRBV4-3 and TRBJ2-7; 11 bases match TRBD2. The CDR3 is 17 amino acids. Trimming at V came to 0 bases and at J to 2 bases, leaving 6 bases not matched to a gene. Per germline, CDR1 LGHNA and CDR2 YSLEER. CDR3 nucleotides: TGCGCCAGCAGCCAAGATAGACTAGCGGGGCCTCCCTACGAGCAGTACTTC. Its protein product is CASSQDRLAGPPYEQYF.

The CDR3 DNA reads as TGTGCCAGCAGCCAAGGGGGGACAGGTCAGCCCCAGCATTTT. Translation gives CASSQGGTGQPQHF. The chain combines TRBV14 with TRBJ1-5, with 8 bases identical to TRBD1. CDR1 and CDR2 from the germline V gene are SGHDN and FVKESK. The CDR3 has 14 residues. The J segment lost 6 bases and the V segment lost 1 base, leaving 2 bases of the junction unmatched.

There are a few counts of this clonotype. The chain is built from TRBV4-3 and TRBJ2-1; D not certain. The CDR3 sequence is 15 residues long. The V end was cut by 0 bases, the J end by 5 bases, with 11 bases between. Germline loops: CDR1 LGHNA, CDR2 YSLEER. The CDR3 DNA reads TGCGCCAGCAGCCAAGAGCCCAACCGGGACAATGAGCAGTTCTTC. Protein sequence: CASSQEPNRDNEQFF.